One sample yielded the 5 T cell receptor beta chains listed below, sequenced in a study of control samples from healthy donors and cancer patients. Data came from immunoSEQ multiplex PCR; TCRdb stores just in-frame clones and leaves some out. Altogether fewer than 90,000 clones are present, roughly 90% being singletons, with the ten largest covering roughly 2%. The sequencing sample was made of PBMCs. These receptors all come from an older woman with head and neck cancer.

This clone showed up just a few times. This chain uses TRBV13 with TRBJ2-5; 8 bases line up with TRBD1. CDR3 length: 17 residues. From germline, CDR1 is PRHDT and CDR2 FYEKMQ (reference sequence). V trimming: 5 bases; J trimming: 6 bases; junction bases outside the gene matches: 17. In DNA, the CDR3 is TGTGCCAGCAGCAGAAAGGCCCTCGGACAGGGTGCACAGACCCAGTACTTC. This translates into CASSRKALGQGAQTQYF.

The gene calls are TRBV20-1 and TRBJ2-2; no firm D call. V lost 5 bases to trimming and J lost 3 bases, with 4 bases between them. Germline V gene data show CDR1 as DFQATT and CDR2 as SNEGSKA (reference sequence). The CDR3 spans 11 residues. CDR3 loop: CSAGYTGELFF. In DNA, the CDR3 is TGCAGTGCTGGTTACACCGGGGAGCTGTTTTTT.

This chain uses TRBV29-1 with TRBJ1-1, with 10 nucleotides matching TRBD1. Germline V gene data show CDR1 as SQVTM and CDR2 as ANQGSEA. This CDR3 is built from 15 residues. Trimming at V came to 4 bases and at J to 1 base, leaving 6 bases not matched to a gene. The CDR3 is CSVGGGDRGNTEAFF. For the CDR3, the DNA is TGCAGCGTTGGAGGAGGGGACAGGGGGAACACTGAAGCTTTCTTT.

This clone was counted a single time. The rearrangement joins TRBV5-6 to TRBJ1-2, with 10 bases identical to TRBD1. This CDR3 has 14 residues. CDR1 is SGHDT, CDR2 YYEEEE, per germline. Trimming at V came to 5 bases and at J to 1 base, leaving 2 bases not matched to a gene. The CDR3 DNA sequence: TGTGCCAGCAGGAGGACAGGGGGTAACTATGGCTACACCTTC. It specifies CASRRTGGNYGYTF.

As concerns this clone: One junction end disagrees with the germline gene, perhaps due to a read error. V is TRBV7-7 and J is TRBJ2-1; D is undetermined. This CDR3 spans 15 amino acids. Germline CDR1 reads SSHAT; CDR2 reads FNYEAQ (reference sequence). CDR3 sequence: CASSLDVGSYNEQFF. DNA for the CDR3: TGTGCTAGCAGCTTAGACGTCGGGTCCTACAATGAGCAGTTCTTC.